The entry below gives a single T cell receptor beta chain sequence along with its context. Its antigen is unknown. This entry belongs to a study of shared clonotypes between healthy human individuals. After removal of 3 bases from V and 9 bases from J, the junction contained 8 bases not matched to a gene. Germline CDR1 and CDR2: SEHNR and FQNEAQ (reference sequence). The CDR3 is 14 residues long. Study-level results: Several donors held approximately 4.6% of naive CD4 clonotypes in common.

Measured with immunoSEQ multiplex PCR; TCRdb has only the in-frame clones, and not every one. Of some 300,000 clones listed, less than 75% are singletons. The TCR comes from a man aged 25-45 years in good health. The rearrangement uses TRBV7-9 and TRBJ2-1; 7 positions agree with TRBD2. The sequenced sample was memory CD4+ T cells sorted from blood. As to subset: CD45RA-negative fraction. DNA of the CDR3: TGTGCCAGCAGCTTTGTCAACGTAGCGGGTGAGCAGTTCTTC. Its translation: CASSFVNVAGEQFF.